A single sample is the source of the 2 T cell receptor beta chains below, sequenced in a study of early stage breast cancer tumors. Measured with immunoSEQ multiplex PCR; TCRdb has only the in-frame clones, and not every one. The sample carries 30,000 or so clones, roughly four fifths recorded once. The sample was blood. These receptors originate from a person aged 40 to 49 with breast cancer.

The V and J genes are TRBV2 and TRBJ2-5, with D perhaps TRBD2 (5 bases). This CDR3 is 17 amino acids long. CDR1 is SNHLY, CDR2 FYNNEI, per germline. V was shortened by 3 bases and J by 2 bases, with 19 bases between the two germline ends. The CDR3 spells CASSDFPSIAKQETQYF. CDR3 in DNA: TGTGCCAGCAGTGATTTCCCATCAATAGCGAAACAAGAGACCCAGTACTTC.

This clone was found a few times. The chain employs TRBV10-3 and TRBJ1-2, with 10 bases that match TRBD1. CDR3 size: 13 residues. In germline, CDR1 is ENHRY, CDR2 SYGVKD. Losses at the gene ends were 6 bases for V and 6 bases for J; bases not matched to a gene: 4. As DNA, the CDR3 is TGTGCCATCAGCGGGACAGGGGAGAATGGCTACACCTTC. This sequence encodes CAISGTGENGYTF.